The source of this TCR beta chain is a study of T cell repertoires in cytomegalovirus infection. The trim removed 1 base at V and 4 bases at J, leaving 3 bases unmatched. The CDR3 extends over 16 amino acids. The germline CDR1 and CDR2 sequences are SGHDT and YYEEEE. Overall study findings and caveats: The ex vivo response was dominated by HLA-C-restricted CMV-specific TCR beta clonotypes.

About this clonotype itself: The antigen remains undetermined.

TCRdb re-derived calls from the reads in MiXCR, one entry per CDR3 protein. The sample has some 200,000 distinct CDR3 sequences; roughly 9.8% are singletons. This clonotype originated in a human donor in good health (CMV status not recorded). Some clones in this sample may be carry-over from other donors' samples. V gene TRBV5-6 combines with J gene TRBJ2-2, with 11 bases fitting TRBD2. Input material: PBMCs. Written as DNA, the CDR3 is TGTGCCAGCAGCTTGCTAGCGGGAGGACTCACCGGGGAGCTGTTTTTT. It yields the protein CASSLLAGGLTGELFF.